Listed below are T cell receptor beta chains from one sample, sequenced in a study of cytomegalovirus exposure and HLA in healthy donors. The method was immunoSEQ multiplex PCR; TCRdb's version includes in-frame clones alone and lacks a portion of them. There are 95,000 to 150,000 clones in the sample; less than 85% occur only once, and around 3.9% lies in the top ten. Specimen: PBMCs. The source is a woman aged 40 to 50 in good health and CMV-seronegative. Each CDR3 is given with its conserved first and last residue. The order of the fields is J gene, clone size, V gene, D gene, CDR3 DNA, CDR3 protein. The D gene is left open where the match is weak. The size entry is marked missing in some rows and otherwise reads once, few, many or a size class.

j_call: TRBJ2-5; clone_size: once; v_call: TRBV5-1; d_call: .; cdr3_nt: TGCGCCAGCAGCCAGGGACACGGACAAGAGACCCAGTACTTC; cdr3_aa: CASSQGHGQETQYF
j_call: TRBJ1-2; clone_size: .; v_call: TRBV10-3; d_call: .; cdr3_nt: TGTGCCATCAGTGAGTTCCGGGGGAATTACTATGGCTACACCTTC; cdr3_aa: CAISEFRGNYYGYTF
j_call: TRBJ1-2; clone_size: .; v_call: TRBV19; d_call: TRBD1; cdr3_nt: TGTGCCAGTAGTATTCCAGGGACAGGGGATGGCTACACCTTC; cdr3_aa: CASSIPGTGDGYTF
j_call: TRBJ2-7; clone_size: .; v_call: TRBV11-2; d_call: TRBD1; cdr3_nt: TGTGCCAGCACCTCATTTTCCGGACAGGGGGCGCGCGAGCAGTACTTC; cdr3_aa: CASTSFSGQGAREQYF
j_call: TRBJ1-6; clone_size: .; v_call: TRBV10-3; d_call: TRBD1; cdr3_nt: TGTGCCAACGCCGGGACAGGCAACTCACCCCTCCACTTT; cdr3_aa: CANAGTGNSPLHF
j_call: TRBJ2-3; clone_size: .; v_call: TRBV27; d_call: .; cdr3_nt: TGTGCCAGCAGTTTAACGGGGATAAGGGTAGATACGCAGTATTTT; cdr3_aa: CASSLTGIRVDTQYF
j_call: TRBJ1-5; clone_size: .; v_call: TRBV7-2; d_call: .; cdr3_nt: TGTGCCAGCAGCTCGCGAGATAGCAATCAGCCCCAGCATTTT; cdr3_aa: CASSSRDSNQPQHF
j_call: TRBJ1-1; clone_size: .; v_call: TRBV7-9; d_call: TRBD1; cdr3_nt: TGTGCCAGCAGCGTCGGACAGGGAAGGAACACTGAAGCTTTCTTT; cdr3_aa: CASSVGQGRNTEAFF
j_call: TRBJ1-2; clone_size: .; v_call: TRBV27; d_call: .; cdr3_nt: TGTGCCAGCAGTACGATCCGCCGGGGCAGGGAGGCCTATGGCTACACCTTC; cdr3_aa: CASSTIRRGREAYGYTF
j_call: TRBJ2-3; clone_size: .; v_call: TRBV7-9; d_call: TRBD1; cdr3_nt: TGTGCCAGCAGCTCGAGACAGGGCGAGGGTAGCACAGATACGCAGTATTTT; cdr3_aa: CASSSRQGEGSTDTQYF
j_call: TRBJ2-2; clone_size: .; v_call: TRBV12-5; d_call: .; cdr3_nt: TGTGCTAGTGGTTTTGGGGGGTTCGGGTCGAACACCGGGGAGCTGTTTTTT; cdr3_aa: CASGFGGFGSNTGELFF
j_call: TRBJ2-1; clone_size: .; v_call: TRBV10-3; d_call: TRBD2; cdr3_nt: TGTGCCATCAGTGTGCGAGCGGGAGTTACTTATGACAATGAGCAGTTCTTC; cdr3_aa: CAISVRAGVTYDNEQFF
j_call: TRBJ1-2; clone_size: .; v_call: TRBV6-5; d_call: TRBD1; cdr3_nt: TGTGCCAGCAGAAACAGACAGGGGGATGGCTACACCTTC; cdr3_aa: CASRNRQGDGYTF
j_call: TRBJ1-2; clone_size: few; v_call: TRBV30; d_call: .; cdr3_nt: TGTGCCTGGAGTGCCCACAGGGCTAACTATGGCTACACCTTC; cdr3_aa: CAWSAHRANYGYTF
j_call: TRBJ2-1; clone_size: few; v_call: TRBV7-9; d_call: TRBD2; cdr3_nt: TGTTCCAGCAGTCAGACTATGACTAGCGGGAGGGAGCAGTTCTTC; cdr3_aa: CSSSQTMTSGREQFF
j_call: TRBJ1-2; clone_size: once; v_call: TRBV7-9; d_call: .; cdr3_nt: TGTTCCAGCAGCTTATCGGTCGGCTATGGCTACACCTTC; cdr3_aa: CSSSLSVGYGYTF
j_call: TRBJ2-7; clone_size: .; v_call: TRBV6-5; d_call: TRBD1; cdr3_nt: TGTGCCAGCACCCCCACCGGGACAGGCGACTACGAGCAGTACTTC; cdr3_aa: CASTPTGTGDYEQYF
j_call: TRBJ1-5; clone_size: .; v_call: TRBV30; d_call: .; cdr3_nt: TGTGCCTGGAGTCCGCGACAGGATCAGCCCCAGCATTTT; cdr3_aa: CAWSPRQDQPQHF
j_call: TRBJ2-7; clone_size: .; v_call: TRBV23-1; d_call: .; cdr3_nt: TGCGCCAGCAGTCGAGTCACCGCAGGGCAGTACTTC; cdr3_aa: CASSRVTAGQYF
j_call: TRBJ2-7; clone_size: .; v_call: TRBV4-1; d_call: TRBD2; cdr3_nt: TGCGCCAGCAGCCCAATAGCGGGAGGATCCTACGAGCAGTACTTC; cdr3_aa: CASSPIAGGSYEQYF
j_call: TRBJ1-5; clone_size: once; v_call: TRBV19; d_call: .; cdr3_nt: TGTGCCAGTAGTATGGGGAGCGGCAATCAGCCCCAGCATTTT; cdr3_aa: CASSMGSGNQPQHF
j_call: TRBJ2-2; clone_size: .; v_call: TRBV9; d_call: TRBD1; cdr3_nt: TGTGCCAGCAGCGTAGACAGGGGTAACACCGGGGAGCTGTTTTTT; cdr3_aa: CASSVDRGNTGELFF
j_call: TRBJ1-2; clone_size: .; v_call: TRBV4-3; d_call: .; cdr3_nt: TGCGCCAGCAGCCAAGGAGGCTTCGGGGGCTACACCTTC; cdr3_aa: CASSQGGFGGYTF
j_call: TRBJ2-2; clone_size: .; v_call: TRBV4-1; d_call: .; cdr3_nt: TGCGCCAGCAGCCAAGGGCGCCGGAGCAACACCGGGGAGCTGTTTTTT; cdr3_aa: CASSQGRRSNTGELFF
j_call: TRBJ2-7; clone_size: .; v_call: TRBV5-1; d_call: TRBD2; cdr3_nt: TGCGCCAGCCGAAATCAGCGGGGCGAGCAGTACTTC; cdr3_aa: CASRNQRGEQYF
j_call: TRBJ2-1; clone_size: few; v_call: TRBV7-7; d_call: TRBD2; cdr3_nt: TGTGCTAGCAGCTTGATCCCCTGGGGGGGAAAATGGTTCTTC; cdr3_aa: CASSLIPWGGKWFF
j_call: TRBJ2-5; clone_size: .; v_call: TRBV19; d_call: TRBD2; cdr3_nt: TGTGCCAGTAGTATAACAGGGCGGGGGGGCCAAGAGACCCAGTACTTC; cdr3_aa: CASSITGRGGQETQYF
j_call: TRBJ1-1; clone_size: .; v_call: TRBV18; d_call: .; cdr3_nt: TGTGCCAGCTCACTTCGGAACACTGAAGCTTTCTTT; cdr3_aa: CASSLRNTEAFF
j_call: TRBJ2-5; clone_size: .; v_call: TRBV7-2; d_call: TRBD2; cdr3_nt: TGTGCCAGCAGCTTAGTAGGCGGGGGGGTGGGGGAGACCCAGTACTTC; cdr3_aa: CASSLVGGGVGETQYF
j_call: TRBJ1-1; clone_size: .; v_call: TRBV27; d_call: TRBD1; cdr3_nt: TGTGCCAGCATCGGGAGCTGGGACAGGGGTCCAGCTTTCTTT; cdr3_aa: CASIGSWDRGPAFF
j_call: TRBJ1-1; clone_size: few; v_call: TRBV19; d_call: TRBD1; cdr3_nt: TGTGCCAGTAGTATCCTCACCTTACAGGGGAAGAACACTGAAGCTTTCTTT; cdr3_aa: CASSILTLQGKNTEAFF
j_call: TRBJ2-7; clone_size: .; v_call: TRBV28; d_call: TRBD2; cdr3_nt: TGTGCCAGCAGTCCACTGGGACTAGCAAGTTACGAGCAGTACTTC; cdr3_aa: CASSPLGLASYEQYF
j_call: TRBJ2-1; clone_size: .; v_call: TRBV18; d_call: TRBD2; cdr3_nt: TGTGCCAGCTCACCCCTAACCGGGACTAGCTTGAATGAGCAGTTCTTC; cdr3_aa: CASSPLTGTSLNEQFF
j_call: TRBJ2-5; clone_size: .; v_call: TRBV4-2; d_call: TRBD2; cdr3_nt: TGTGCCAGCAGCCAAGAAGGGGCGGGGGTGGAGACCCAGTACTTC; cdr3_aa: CASSQEGAGVETQYF
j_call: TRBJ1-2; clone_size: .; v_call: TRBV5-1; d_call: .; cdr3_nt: TGCGCCAGCAGCCCCCCTGGCCCAGGCGCTAACTATGGCTACACCTTC; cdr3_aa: CASSPPGPGANYGYTF